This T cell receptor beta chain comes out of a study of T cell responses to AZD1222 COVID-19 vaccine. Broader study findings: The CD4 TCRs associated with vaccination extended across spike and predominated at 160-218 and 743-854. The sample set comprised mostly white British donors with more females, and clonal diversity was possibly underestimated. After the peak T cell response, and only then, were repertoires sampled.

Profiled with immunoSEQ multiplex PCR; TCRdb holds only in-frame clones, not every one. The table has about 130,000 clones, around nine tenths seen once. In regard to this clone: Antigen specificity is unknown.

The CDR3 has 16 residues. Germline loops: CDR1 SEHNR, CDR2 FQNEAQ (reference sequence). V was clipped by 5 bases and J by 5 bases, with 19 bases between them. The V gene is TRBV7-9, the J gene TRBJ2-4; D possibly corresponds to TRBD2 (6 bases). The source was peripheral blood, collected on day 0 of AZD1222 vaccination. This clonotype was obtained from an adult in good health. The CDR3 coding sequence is TGTGCCAGCAGCGGAGGGGAGCGTAGACTACAAAACATTCAGTACTTC. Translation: CASSGGERRLQNIQYF.